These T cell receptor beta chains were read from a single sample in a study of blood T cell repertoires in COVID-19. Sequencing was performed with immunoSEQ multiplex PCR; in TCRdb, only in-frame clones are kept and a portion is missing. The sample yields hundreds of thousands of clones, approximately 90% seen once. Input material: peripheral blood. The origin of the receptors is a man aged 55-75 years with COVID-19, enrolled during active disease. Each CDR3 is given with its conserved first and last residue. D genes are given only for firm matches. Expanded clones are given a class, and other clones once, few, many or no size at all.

CASSPRTGGTYEQYF,TGTGCCAGCTCACCGCGGACAGGGGGTACCTACGAGCAGTACTTC,.,TRBV18,TRBD1,TRBJ2-7
CASSPSSTGVTEAFF,TGTGCCAGCTCACCATCATCGACAGGGGTCACTGAAGCTTTCTTT,once,TRBV18,TRBD1,TRBJ1-1
CASQNPTIVGETQYF,TGTGCCAGCCAAAATCCCACTATAGTCGGAGAGACCCAGTACTTC,.,TRBV28,.,TRBJ2-5
CASSLSFWLQANTGELFF,TGTGCCAGCAGCTTATCATTTTGGCTACAGGCGAACACCGGGGAGCTGTTTTTT,.,TRBV7-2,.,TRBJ2-2
CSASRQGRLNTEAFF,TGCAGTGCTAGTAGACAGGGGCGACTGAACACTGAAGCTTTCTTT,.,TRBV20-1,TRBD1,TRBJ1-1
CASSEASTGAFRETQYF,TGTGCCAGCAGTGAAGCTTCTACAGGGGCCTTCAGGGAGACCCAGTACTTC,.,TRBV2,TRBD1,TRBJ2-5
CASSPPGPQGNYGYTF,TGTGCCAGCTCACCACCCGGGCCACAGGGAAACTATGGCTACACCTTC,.,TRBV18,.,TRBJ1-2
CASSLGTSGDLEQYF,TGTGCCAGCAGCTTAGGGACTAGCGGGGACTTGGAGCAGTACTTC,.,TRBV12-1,.,TRBJ2-7
CASSLRGGLAAYNEQFF,TGTGCCAGCAGCTTAAGAGGAGGACTAGCGGCCTACAATGAGCAGTTCTTC,once,TRBV7-9,TRBD2,TRBJ2-1
CASSSRLENTEAFF,TGTGCCAGTAGTTCCAGACTCGAGAACACTGAAGCTTTCTTT,.,TRBV19,.,TRBJ1-1
CATSDPGSKHTDTQYF,TGTGCCACCAGTGACCCAGGATCCAAGCACACAGATACGCAGTATTTT,.,TRBV24-1,.,TRBJ2-3
CASSAAGTPYEQYF,TGTGCCAGCAGCGCCGCCGGGACTCCCTACGAGCAGTACTTC,.,TRBV9,.,TRBJ2-7
CASSVQGRGGEQFF,TGCGCCAGCAGCGTACAGGGTAGGGGCGGTGAGCAGTTCTTC,.,TRBV5-1,.,TRBJ2-1
CAWSLRGTGGNTIYF,TGTGCCTGGAGCCTCAGGGGGACAGGGGGAAACACCATATATTTT,.,TRBV30,TRBD1,TRBJ1-3
CASSRTGPYVRRNQPQHF,TGTGCCAGCAGTCGGACAGGGCCCTACGTTCGAAGAAATCAGCCCCAGCATTTT,.,TRBV28,TRBD1,TRBJ1-5
CASSRWTGDTEAFF,TGTGCCAGCAGCCGTTGGACAGGGGACACTGAAGCTTTCTTT,.,TRBV6-5,TRBD1,TRBJ1-1
CASGYTGTGPYEQYF,TGTGCCAGCGGATATACCGGGACAGGTCCCTACGAGCAGTACTTC,.,TRBV6-5,TRBD1,TRBJ2-7